The 17 T cell receptor beta chains in this list originate from one sample, sequenced in a study of tumor-infiltrating lymphocytes in primary liver carcinoma. The template, about 510 ng total RNA, yielded TCR beta cDNA made with a constant-region primer. Modified slightly, ARM-PCR produced TCR beta libraries over three nested multiplex PCR rounds. TRBV1-TRBV30 forward primers paired with a C-beta reverse primer were used in the first two PCR rounds, which ran about 11 cycles each. Each CDR3 protein gets one entry after TCRdb re-called the multiplex PCR reads with MiXCR. The sample lists 310,000 or so distinct CDR3 sequences; 45% to 70% were seen once. Alongside blood RNA obtained from unsorted whole blood, germline DNA was also extracted. The sequenced material came from peripheral blood. The receptors here all came from a woman in her 30s with primary liver carcinoma and hepatitis B virus infection.

The chain recombines TRBV6-5 with TRBJ2-7, with 7 nucleotides matching TRBD2. Germline V gives CDR1 MNHEY, CDR2 SVGAGI. The CDR3 consists of 17 residues. The V gene end was trimmed by 10 bases and the J gene end by 0 bases; junction bases not matched to a gene: 18. CDR3 DNA: TGTGCCAACAGCTTCGCCGGGACTGGCGGGAGCTCCTACGAGCAGTACTTC. Translated, it gives CANSFAGTGGSSYEQYF.

Of note for this clonotype: Since a much larger clone is just one base distant, this may be a read error. The CDR3 bases are TGTGCCAGCAGTGCCCATGGGCCCGGGGAGCTGTTTTTT. It codes for CASSAHGPGELFF. The chain has TRBV12-3 or TRBV12-4 and TRBJ2-2; D gene uncertain. The V end lost 5 bases, the J end lost 6 bases, and 10 bases lay between the germline ends. This CDR3 comprises 13 residues.

As regards this clonotype: A much larger clone differs by one base, so this may be a read error. The chain links TRBV4-3 to TRBJ2-3, with 8 bases aligning to TRBD2. Looked up from germline, CDR1 is LGHNA and CDR2 is YSLEER. The CDR3 runs 14 residues. As DNA, the CDR3 is TGCGCCAGCATCCAAGACCTAGCGGGAGATACGCAGTATTTT. This translates into CASIQDLAGDTQYF.

The genes are TRBV6-6 and TRBJ2-1; D unclear. V was cut by 0 bases and J by 6 bases, with 9 bases left in between. The CDR3 spans 14 residues. Germline V lookup: CDR1 MNHNY, CDR2 SVGAGI (reference sequence). The CDR3 sequence: CASSYSFRLNEQFF. CDR3 DNA: TGTGCCAGCAGTTACTCGTTCAGGCTCAATGAGCAGTTCTTC.

This clonotype showed up just once. The chain recombines TRBV29-1 with TRBJ1-1; weak D call: TRBD1 (6 bases). The germline V and J ends were trimmed by 7 bases and 1 base, with 13 bases remaining between them. Germline V gene data show CDR1 as SQVTM and CDR2 as ANQGSEA. The CDR3 totals 13 residues. The CDR3 DNA sequence: TGCAGCGCTGTGGGACAAACGAACACTGAAGCTTTCTTT. This translates into CSAVGQTNTEAFF.

A remark on this clonotype: A read error may be the cause here, since a much bigger clone is one base away. V usage is TRBV6-1 and J usage is TRBJ1-2; D ambiguous. The CDR3 runs to 15 residues. Per the germline V gene, CDR1 is MNHNS and CDR2 is SASEGT. In DNA, the CDR3 is TGTGCCAGCAGTGAAGGAAGAGGGAATAACCATGGCTACACCTTC. Translation gives CASSEGRGNNHGYTF.

This clonotype was detected ten times or more. The chain joins TRBV29-1 to TRBJ2-1, with 8 bases that match TRBD1. CDR1 and CDR2 from the germline V gene are SQVTM and ANQGSEA. The CDR3 runs to 13 residues. V was clipped by 5 bases and J by 6 bases; unmatched bases: 6. DNA of the CDR3: TGCAGCGTTCCGTGGGACAGGACCAATGAGCAGTTCTTC. Translated, it gives CSVPWDRTNEQFF.

A note on this clonotype: A read error may be the cause here, since a much bigger clone is one base away. The chain couples TRBV29-1 to TRBJ2-1, with no clear D. The length of the CDR3 is 13 residues. CDR1 is SQVTM, CDR2 ANQGSEA, per germline. Here the CDR3 reads CSGRSNSYKEQFF. The CDR3 DNA follows: TGCAGCGGTCGGTCCAACTCCTACAAAGAGCAGTTCTTC.

CDR3 protein: CASSLAPEYNEQFF. The CDR3 DNA reads TGTGCCAGCAGCTTAGCCCCAGAATACAATGAGCAGTTCTTC. The chain recombines TRBV7-9 with TRBJ2-1; no definite D call. The CDR3 loop spans 14 amino acids. Germline V gene sequence: CDR1 SEHNR, CDR2 FQNEAQ (reference sequence). V was pared by 0 bases and J by 4 bases, with 7 bases between. The variable domain in full, with the rest retrieved from reference TRBV7-9 and TRBJ2-1, is DTGVSQNPRHKITKRGQNVTFRCDPISEHNRLYWYRQTLGQGPEFLTYFQNEAQLEKSRLLSDRFSAERPKGSFSTLEIQRTEQGDSAMYLCASSLAPEYNEQFFGPGTRLTVL.

The rearrangement links TRBV11-3 to TRBJ2-3; D is perhaps TRBD1 (6 bases). This CDR3 is built from 14 residues. CDR1 is SGHNT and CDR2 is YENEEA in the germline V gene. The CDR3 loop reads CDGSFTGSTDTQYF. In nucleotides, the CDR3 is TGTGACGGCAGCTTCACAGGGAGCACAGATACGCAGTATTTT.

Points on this clonotype: Lacking the conserved final phenylalanine or tryptophan, this CDR3 likely reflects a read error. The chain has TRBV11-3 and TRBJ2-1; D perhaps matches TRBD2 (6 bases). Germline CDR1 is SGHNT and CDR2 is YENEEA. This CDR3 is 16 amino acids long. V lost 5 bases, J lost 7 bases, and 21 bases lay in between. CDR3 coding DNA: TGTGCCAGCAGCGCAGAGAACCCGGGGAGCGGGAATGAGCAGTTCCTC. Translated: CASSAENPGSGNEQFL.

In the case of this clonotype: An end of the junction does not agree with germline; a read error may underlie this. This rearrangement joins TRBV29-1 to TRBJ2-1; D perhaps matches TRBD2 (5 bases). This CDR3 is 14 amino acids long. Germline CDR1 is SQVTM and CDR2 is ANQGSEA. CDR3 amino acids: CSVDRREGRNEHFF. The CDR3, as DNA: TGCAGCGTTGATCGCCGGGAAGGCAGAAATGAGCACTTCTTC.

The rearrangement joins TRBV5-6 to TRBJ2-1; D is undetermined. The CDR3 loop spans 15 amino acids. The ends were cut back, 0 bases at V and 5 bases at J, with 12 bases in the middle. Germline CDR1 reads SGHDT; CDR2 reads YYEEEE. The CDR3 nucleotides are TGTGCCAGCAGCTTGGGTAGTTGGGGAAACAATGAGCAGTTCTTC. The encoded protein is CASSLGSWGNNEQFF.

In this sample, this clonotype turned up many times. The V call is TRBV11-1, the J call TRBJ2-3, with 7 bases lining up with TRBD1. Germline trimming cut 3 bases from V and 4 bases from J; bases unmatched to any gene: 7. The CDR3 consists of 15 residues. The V gene's germline CDR1 is SGHAT and CDR2 FQDESV (reference sequence). CDR3 coding DNA: TGTGCCAGCAGCTTCAACAGGGGTTCGGCAGATACGCAGTATTTT. Its protein is CASSFNRGSADTQYF.

In this sample, this clonotype turned up a few times. The chain is built from TRBV12-3 or TRBV12-4 and TRBJ2-7; TRBD1 agrees at 7 bases. The CDR3 runs to 15 residues. V lost 5 bases to trimming and J lost 6 bases; unmatched junction nucleotides: 13. CDR3 amino acids: CASSQLTGTVPEQYF. The CDR3 coding sequence is TGTGCCAGCAGTCAACTCACCGGGACAGTCCCCGAGCAGTACTTC.

This chain joins TRBV2 and TRBJ2-2; D may match TRBD1 or TRBD2 (5 bases each). The germline gives CDR1 SNHLY, CDR2 FYNNEI. This CDR3 comprises 15 residues. The V gene lost 7 bases and the J gene lost 5 bases, with 17 bases spanning the gap. This chain's CDR3 is CASNGQGVITGELFF. Written as DNA, the CDR3 is TGTGCCAGCAATGGGCAGGGAGTCATTACCGGGGAGCTGTTTTTT.

Turning to this clonotype: Because the CDR3 is missing its conserved closing phenylalanine or tryptophan, this is likely a read error. The rearrangement joins TRBV4-3 to TRBJ2-4; 11 nucleotides line up with TRBD1. The CDR3 is 15 amino acids. CDR1 and CDR2 (germline): LGHNA, YSLEER. The CDR3 sequence: CASSPGDRGDNIQYS. DNA of the CDR3: TGTGCCAGCAGCCCCGGGGACAGGGGGGACAACATTCAGTACTCC.